These 15 T cell receptor beta chains share one sample of origin, sequenced in a study of T cell responses to AZD1222 COVID-19 vaccine. Sequencing was performed with immunoSEQ multiplex PCR; in TCRdb, only in-frame clones are kept and a portion is missing. Seen here are roughly 130,000 clones, roughly 90% observed once, and the top ten hold 1.3% to 1.5%. The sequencing here drew on peripheral blood, taken on day 0 of AZD1222 vaccination. Receptors originate from an adult in good health.

This chain connects TRBV4-2 to TRBJ1-1, with 8 bases that match TRBD1. The junction had 8 bases not matched to a gene; V was cut back by 1 base and J by 4 bases. The CDR3 totals 16 residues. CDR1 is LGHNA and CDR2 is YNFKEQ in the germline V gene. CDR3 protein: CASSQVKDRVGTEAFF. CDR3 DNA: TGTGCCAGCAGCCAAGTAAAGGACAGGGTGGGCACTGAAGCTTTCTTT.

This chain uses TRBV7-2 with TRBJ2-7, with TRBD2 identical over 14 bases. Germline-derived CDR1 and CDR2 are SGHTA and FQGNSA. V trimming: 5 bases; J trimming: 5 bases; junction bases outside the gene matches: 8. This CDR3 region has 16 residues. This chain's CDR3 is CASSRTSGGSVDEQYF. Written as DNA, the CDR3 is TGTGCCAGCAGCCGGACTAGCGGGGGGTCTGTCGACGAGCAGTACTTC.

This chain uses TRBV2 with TRBJ1-1, with unresolved D. The CDR3 is 11 residues long. Germline values: CDR1 SNHLY, CDR2 FYNNEI. Trimming took 4 bases from V and 6 from J, leaving 6 bases between them. CDR3 residues: CASSGRSEAFF. The CDR3 DNA follows: TGTGCCAGCAGTGGAAGGTCTGAAGCTTTCTTT.

The J gene is TRBJ2-1, the V gene TRBV11-2; D is uncertain. Deletions cut 0 bases from V and 4 bases from J, with 4 bases between. Germline CDR1 is SGHAT and CDR2 is FQNNGV. The CDR3 runs 13 residues. Written as DNA, the CDR3 is TGTGCCAGCAGCTTAGATGGGTACAATGAGCAGTTCTTC. Translated: CASSLDGYNEQFF.

The chain carries TRBV4-1 and TRBJ2-7; the match to TRBD2 covers 11 bases. Germline V gene sequence: CDR1 MGHRA, CDR2 YSYEKL. J lost 4 bases, V lost 6 bases, and 2 bases had no gene match. The CDR3 is 13 residues long. The CDR3 DNA is TGCGCCAGCAGGATAGCGGGGGGGTACGAGCAGTACTTC. It is translated as CASRIAGGYEQYF.

The V gene is TRBV6-5, the J gene TRBJ2-1; 7 bases line up with TRBD1. Unmatched junction bases numbered 13, after V lost 6 bases and J lost 8 bases. The CDR3 loop spans 15 amino acids. CDR1 is MNHEY and CDR2 is SVGAGI in the germline V gene. For the CDR3, the DNA is TGTGCCAGCAGACTAACCGGGACAGTTAACCATGAGCAGTTCTTC. It is translated as CASRLTGTVNHEQFF.

The rearrangement links TRBV12-3 or TRBV12-4 to TRBJ1-5; TRBD1 agrees at 8 bases. The CDR3 length is 13 residues. V lost 7 bases and J lost 4; bases outside the gene matches: 3. CDR3 in amino acids: CASTDRVNQPQHF. The CDR3 nucleotides read TGTGCCAGCACGGACAGGGTGAATCAGCCCCAGCATTTT.

The rearrangement links TRBV19 to TRBJ1-1, with TRBD1 identical over 7 bases. The CDR3 contains 15 residues. Trimming removed 9 bases from V and 0 bases from J; junction bases left unmatched: 10. Germline V gives CDR1 LNHDA, CDR2 SQIVND (reference sequence). CDR3 sequence reads: CASKTGVHMNTEAFF. The CDR3 region has the DNA TGTGCCAGCAAAACAGGGGTCCACATGAACACTGAAGCTTTCTTT.

The chain links TRBV6-5 to TRBJ2-7; TRBD1 might be the D (5 bases). The CDR3 spans 13 residues. Per the germline V gene, CDR1 is MNHEY and CDR2 is SVGAGI. V gave up 6 bases and J gave up 0 bases, with 9 bases separating them. The CDR3 DNA sequence: TGTGCCAGCAGCAGGGAAGCCTCCTACGAGCAGTACTTC. Its protein is CASSREASYEQYF.

This clone was picked up a small number of times. In DNA form, the CDR3 reads TGTGCCTGGAGTGTAGGGCGGGGGATTCCGAGCTATGGCTACACCTTC. This codes for CAWSVGRGIPSYGYTF. The chain couples TRBV30 to TRBJ1-2; TRBD1 might be the D (5 bases). This CDR3 contains 16 residues. V lost 0 bases to trimming and J lost 4 bases, with 18 bases between them. Germline values: CDR1 GTSNPN, CDR2 SVGIG (reference sequence).

The chain uses TRBV4-3 and TRBJ1-4, with D possibly being TRBD1 (5 bases). Germline V gives CDR1 LGHNA, CDR2 YSLEER. V gave up 1 base and J gave up 4 bases, with 19 bases separating them. The CDR3 covers 18 residues. The CDR3: CASSQVPRVGQSNEKLFF. CDR3 sequence (DNA): TGCGCCAGCAGCCAAGTTCCCAGGGTGGGTCAGAGTAATGAAAAACTGTTTTTT.

This chain uses TRBV21-1 with TRBJ2-2. TRBV21-1 is a recognized pseudogene. The CDR3 spans 16 residues. Written as DNA, the CDR3 is TGTGCCAGCAGCAAAGCGGCCTTCCAAGGTTTCGGGGAGCTGTTTTTT. Encoded protein: CASSKAAFQGFGELFF.

J is TRBJ2-1 and V is TRBV3-1 (or the pseudogene TRBV3-2), with D perhaps matching TRBD1 or TRBD2 (7 bases each). The CDR3 totals 15 residues. From germline, CDR1 is LGHDT and CDR2 YNNKEL (reference sequence). The V and J ends lost 0 bases and 5 bases respectively, with 11 bases between them. Written as DNA, the CDR3 is TGTGCCAGCAGCCAAGATCAGGGGGGGAACAATGAGCAGTTCTTC. Protein product: CASSQDQGGNNEQFF.

The chain has TRBV5-1 and TRBJ2-7; D unclear. The germline V and J ends were trimmed by 4 bases and 6 bases, with 14 bases remaining between them. Germline CDR1 SGHRS, CDR2 YFSETQ. The CDR3 totals 13 residues. Written as DNA, the CDR3 is TGCGCCAGCAGCCTCCACTCGGAACTCGAGCAGTACTTC. This encodes CASSLHSELEQYF.

CDR3 DNA: TGTGCCAGCAGTTACTCGGGTCGCGGCGAGCTGTTTTTT. As protein: CASSYSGRGELFF. This chain uses TRBV6-6 with TRBJ2-2; D uncertain. Trimming left V 0 bases short and J 11 bases short, with 10 bases between. This CDR3 comprises 13 residues. From germline, CDR1 is MNHNY and CDR2 SVGAGI (reference sequence).